This T cell receptor (beta chain) was sequenced for a study of T cell responses to AZD1222 COVID-19 vaccine. Study outcomes and limitations: Repertoires in all cases were sampled only once the peak T cell response had passed. Nearly half of spike-specific TCRs reportedly go after variant regions that carry no mutations.

As regards this clone: Its target is unknown.

This CDR3 region has 14 residues. V was pared by 9 bases and J by 3 bases, with 18 bases between. Germline lookup yields CDR1 SGHTA and CDR2 FQGNSA. The table came from immunoSEQ multiplex PCR; TCRdb's copy has only in-frame clones and leaves some out. The sample consists of over 95,000 clones, approximately 91% of them appearing once. This receptor was identified in an adult who received the AZD1222 COVID-19 vaccine. The J gene is TRBJ2-7, the V gene TRBV7-2, with a tentative D call TRBD1 (5 bases). The sample in question was peripheral blood, obtained 28 days after the second AZD1222 dose. The CDR3 protein is CASIRDPASYEQYF. The DNA for the CDR3 is TGTGCCAGTATCAGGGATCCTGCTAGCTACGAGCAGTACTTC.